This T cell receptor beta chain originates from a study of shared clonotypes between healthy human individuals. At the level of the study: The plates for each donor numbered three CD4 naive, three CD4 memory, two CD8 naive and one CD8 memory.

Naive CD8 cells lacked CD45RO, underwent positive selection for CCR7 and left out terminally differentiated effector memory CD45RA+ cells. Germline CDR1 MGHRA, CDR2 YSYEKL. The germline V and J ends were trimmed by 2 bases and 0 bases, with 12 bases remaining between them. The CDR3 totals 16 residues. TCRdb keeps only in-frame clones here, not all; method: immunoSEQ multiplex PCR. The sample includes roughly 1,800,000 clones, 85% to 95% of them seen just once. The rearrangement uses TRBV4-1 and TRBJ2-3; D gene unclear. This clonotype originated in a man aged 18 to 30 in good health. The specimen sequenced was naive CD8+ T cells sorted from blood. The CDR3 nucleotides read TGCGCCAGCAGCCAACCCCCGGAGCCCAGCACAGATACGCAGTATTTT. Translation: CASSQPPEPSTDTQYF.